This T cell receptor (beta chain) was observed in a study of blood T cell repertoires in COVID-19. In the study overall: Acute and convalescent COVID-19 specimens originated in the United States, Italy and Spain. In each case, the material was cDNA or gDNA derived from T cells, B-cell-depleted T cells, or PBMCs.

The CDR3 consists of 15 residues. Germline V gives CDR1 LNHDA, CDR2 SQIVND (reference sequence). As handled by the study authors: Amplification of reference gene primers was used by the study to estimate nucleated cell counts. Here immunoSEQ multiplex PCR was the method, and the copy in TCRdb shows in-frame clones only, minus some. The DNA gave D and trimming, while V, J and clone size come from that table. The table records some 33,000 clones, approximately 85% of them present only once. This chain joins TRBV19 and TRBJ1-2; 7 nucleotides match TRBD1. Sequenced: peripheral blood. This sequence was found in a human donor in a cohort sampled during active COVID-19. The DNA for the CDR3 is TGTGCTACGAGGAGGGACAGAGCTCCTAACTATGGCTACACCTTC. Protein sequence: CATRRDRAPNYGYTF.